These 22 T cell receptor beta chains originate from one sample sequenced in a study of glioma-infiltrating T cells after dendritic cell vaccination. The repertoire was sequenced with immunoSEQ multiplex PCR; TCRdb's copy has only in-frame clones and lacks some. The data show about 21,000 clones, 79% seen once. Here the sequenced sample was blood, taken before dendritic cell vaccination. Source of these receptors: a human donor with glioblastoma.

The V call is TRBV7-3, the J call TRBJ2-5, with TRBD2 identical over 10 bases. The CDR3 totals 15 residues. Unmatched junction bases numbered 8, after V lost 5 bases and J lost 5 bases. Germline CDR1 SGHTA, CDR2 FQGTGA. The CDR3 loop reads CASSTRAGGPETQYF. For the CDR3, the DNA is TGTGCCAGCAGCACCCGAGCGGGAGGGCCTGAGACCCAGTACTTC.

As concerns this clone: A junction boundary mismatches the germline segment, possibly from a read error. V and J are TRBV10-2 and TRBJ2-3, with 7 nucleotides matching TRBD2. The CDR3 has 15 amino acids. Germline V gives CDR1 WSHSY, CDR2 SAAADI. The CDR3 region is CAISYRDYSTDTQYF. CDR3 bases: TGTGCCATCAGTTACCGGGACTATAGCACAGATACGCAGTATTTT.

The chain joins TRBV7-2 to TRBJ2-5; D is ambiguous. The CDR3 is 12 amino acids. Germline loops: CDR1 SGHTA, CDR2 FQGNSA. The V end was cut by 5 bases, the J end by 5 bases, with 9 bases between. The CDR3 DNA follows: TGTGCCAGCAGCCGTGAACGGGAGACCCAGTACTTC. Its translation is CASSRERETQYF.

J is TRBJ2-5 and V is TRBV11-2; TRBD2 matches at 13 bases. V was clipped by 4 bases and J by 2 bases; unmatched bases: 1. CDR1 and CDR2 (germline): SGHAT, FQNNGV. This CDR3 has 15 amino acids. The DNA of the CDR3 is TGTGCCAGCAGCTCGGGACTAGCGGGACAAGAGACCCAGTACTTC. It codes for CASSSGLAGQETQYF.

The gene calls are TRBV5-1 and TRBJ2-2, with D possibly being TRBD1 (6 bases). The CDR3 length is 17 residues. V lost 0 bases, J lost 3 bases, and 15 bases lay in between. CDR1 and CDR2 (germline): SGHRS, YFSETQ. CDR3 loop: CASSLGLGAQDTGELFF. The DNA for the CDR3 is TGCGCCAGCAGCTTGGGTCTGGGGGCGCAGGACACCGGGGAGCTGTTTTTT.

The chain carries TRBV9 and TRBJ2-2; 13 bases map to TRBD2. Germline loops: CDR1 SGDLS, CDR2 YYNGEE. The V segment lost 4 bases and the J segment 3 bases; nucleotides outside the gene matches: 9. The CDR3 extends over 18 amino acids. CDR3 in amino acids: CASSPPLGLAGYTGELFF. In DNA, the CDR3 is TGTGCCAGCAGCCCACCCCTGGGACTAGCGGGATACACCGGGGAGCTGTTTTTT.

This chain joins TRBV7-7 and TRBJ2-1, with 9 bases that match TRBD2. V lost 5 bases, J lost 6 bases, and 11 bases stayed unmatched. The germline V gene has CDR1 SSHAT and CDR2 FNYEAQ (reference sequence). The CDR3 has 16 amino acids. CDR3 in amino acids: CASSPQGYSGSNEQFF. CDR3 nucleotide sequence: TGTGCCAGCAGCCCTCAGGGTTATAGCGGGAGCAATGAGCAGTTCTTC.

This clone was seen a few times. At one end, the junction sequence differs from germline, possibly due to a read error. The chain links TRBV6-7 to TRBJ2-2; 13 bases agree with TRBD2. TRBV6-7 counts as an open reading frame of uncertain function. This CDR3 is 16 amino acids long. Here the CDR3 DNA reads TGTGCCAGCAGTGACTCCGGACTAGCGGGAGCCGGGGAGCTGTTTTTT. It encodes CASSDSGLAGAGELFF.

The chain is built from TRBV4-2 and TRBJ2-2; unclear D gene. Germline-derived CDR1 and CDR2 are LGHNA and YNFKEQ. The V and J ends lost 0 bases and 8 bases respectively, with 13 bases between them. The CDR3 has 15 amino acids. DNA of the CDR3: TGTGCCAGCAGCCAAGAATCGGTGCAGGTTGGGGAGCTGTTTTTT. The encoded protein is CASSQESVQVGELFF.

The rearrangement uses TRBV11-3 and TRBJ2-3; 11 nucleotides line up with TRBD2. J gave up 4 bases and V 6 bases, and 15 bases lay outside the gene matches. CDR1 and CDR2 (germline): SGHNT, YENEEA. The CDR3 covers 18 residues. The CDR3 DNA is TGTGCCAGCAGTCCGATAACGCTACTAGCGGGAGTATCAGATACGCAGTATTTT. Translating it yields CASSPITLLAGVSDTQYF.

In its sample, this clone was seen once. The CDR3 here is CASRPGGDHSPLHF. The CDR3 DNA follows: TGTGCCAGCCGACCCGGCGGAGACCATTCACCCCTCCACTTT. The chain uses TRBV6-5 and TRBJ1-6; unclear D gene. V lost 8 bases, J lost 8 bases, and 16 bases lay in between. The CDR3 covers 14 residues. CDR1 and CDR2 from the germline V gene are MNHEY and SVGAGI.

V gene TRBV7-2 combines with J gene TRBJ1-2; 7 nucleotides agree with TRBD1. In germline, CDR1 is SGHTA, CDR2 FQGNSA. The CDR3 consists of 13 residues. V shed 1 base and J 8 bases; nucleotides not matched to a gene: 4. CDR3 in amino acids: CASSLGQGAGYTF. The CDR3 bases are TGTGCCAGCAGCTTAGGACAGGGTGCGGGCTACACCTTC.

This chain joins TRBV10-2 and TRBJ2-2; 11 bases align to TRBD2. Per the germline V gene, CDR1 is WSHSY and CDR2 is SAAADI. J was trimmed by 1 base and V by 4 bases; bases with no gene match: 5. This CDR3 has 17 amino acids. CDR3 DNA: TGCGCCAGCAGTGCTAGGCTAGCGGGAGGGAACACCGGGGAGCTGTTTTTT. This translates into CASSARLAGGNTGELFF.

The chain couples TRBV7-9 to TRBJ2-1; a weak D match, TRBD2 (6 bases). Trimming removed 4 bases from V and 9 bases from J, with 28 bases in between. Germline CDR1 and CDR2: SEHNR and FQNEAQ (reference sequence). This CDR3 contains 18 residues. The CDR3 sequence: CASSSPELAEVIYGEQFF. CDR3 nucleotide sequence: TGTGCCAGCAGCTCACCCGAACTAGCCGAGGTAATCTACGGTGAGCAGTTCTTC. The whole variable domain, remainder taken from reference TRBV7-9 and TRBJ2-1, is DTGVSQNPRHKITKRGQNVTFRCDPISEHNRLYWYRQTLGQGPEFLTYFQNEAQLEKSRLLSDRFSAERPKGSFSTLEIQRTEQGDSAMYLCASSSPELAEVIYGEQFFGPGTRLTVL.

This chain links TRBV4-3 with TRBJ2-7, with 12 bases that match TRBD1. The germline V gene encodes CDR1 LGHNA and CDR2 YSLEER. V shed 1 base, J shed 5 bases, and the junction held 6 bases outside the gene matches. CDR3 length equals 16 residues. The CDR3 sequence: CASSQVVGTGGDEQYF. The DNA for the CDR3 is TGCGCCAGCAGCCAAGTGGTGGGGACAGGGGGCGACGAGCAGTACTTC.

The CDR3 DNA is TGTGCCAGCAGCTCCATAAGGGGGACTAGCGGGAGATACTACGAGCAGTACTTC. Protein product: CASSSIRGTSGRYYEQYF. The V and J genes are TRBV5-5 and TRBJ2-7, with 14 bases aligning to TRBD2. This CDR3 has 18 residues. In germline, CDR1 is SGHKS, CDR2 YYEKEE (reference sequence). The trim removed 3 bases at V and 3 bases at J, leaving 11 bases unmatched.

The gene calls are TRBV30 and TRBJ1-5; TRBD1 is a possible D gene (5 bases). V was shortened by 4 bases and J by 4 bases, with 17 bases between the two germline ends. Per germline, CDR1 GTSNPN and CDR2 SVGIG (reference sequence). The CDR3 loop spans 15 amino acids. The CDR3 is CAWTTGGAGNQPQHF. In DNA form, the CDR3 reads TGTGCCTGGACCACGGGAGGGGCGGGAAATCAGCCCCAGCATTTT.

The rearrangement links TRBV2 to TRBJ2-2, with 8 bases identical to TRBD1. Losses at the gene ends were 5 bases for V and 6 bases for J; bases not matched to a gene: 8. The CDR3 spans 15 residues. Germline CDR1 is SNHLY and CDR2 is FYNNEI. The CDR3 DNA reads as TGTGCCAGCAGTAGCTTCAGGGGGCAAGCCGGGGAGCTGTTTTTT. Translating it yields CASSSFRGQAGELFF.

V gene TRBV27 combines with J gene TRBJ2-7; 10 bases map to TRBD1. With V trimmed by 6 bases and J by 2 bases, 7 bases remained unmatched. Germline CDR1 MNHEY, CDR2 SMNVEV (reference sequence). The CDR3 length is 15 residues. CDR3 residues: CASSQKGQGTYEQYF. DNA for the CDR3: TGTGCCAGCAGCCAGAAGGGACAGGGGACCTACGAGCAGTACTTC.

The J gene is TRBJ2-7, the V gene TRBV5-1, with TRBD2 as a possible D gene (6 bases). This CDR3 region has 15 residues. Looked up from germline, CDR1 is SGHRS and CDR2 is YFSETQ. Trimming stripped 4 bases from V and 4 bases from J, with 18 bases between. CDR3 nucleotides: TGCGCCAGCAGCGCCGGCGGGCTGGGAGGATACGAGCAGTACTTC. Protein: CASSAGGLGGYEQYF.

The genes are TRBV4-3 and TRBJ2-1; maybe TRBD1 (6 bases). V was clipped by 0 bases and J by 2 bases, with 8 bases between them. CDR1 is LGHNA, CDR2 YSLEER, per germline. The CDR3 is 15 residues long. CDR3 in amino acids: CASSQDRDTYNEQFF. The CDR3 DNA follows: TGCGCCAGCAGCCAAGATCGGGACACCTACAATGAGCAGTTCTTC.

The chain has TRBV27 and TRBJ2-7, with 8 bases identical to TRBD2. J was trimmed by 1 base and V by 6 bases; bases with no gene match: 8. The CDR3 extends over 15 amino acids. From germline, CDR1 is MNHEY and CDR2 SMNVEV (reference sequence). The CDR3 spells CASRKPGGGSYEQYF. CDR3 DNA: TGTGCCAGCAGGAAACCGGGAGGGGGGTCCTACGAGCAGTACTTC.